The T cell receptor (beta chain) under discussion was sequenced for a study of blood T cells in healthy people across ages. Study conclusions and caveats: Roughly linear age-related decline in beta diversity appeared, significant by age roughly 40.

A second PCR, run for roughly 7 to 12 cycles, used a sample-barcoded 5' primer plus a J-beta primer mix. Each cDNA molecule, via a template-switch adaptor with 12 random nucleotides, was tagged. TCRdb called the 5' RACE reads again in MiXCR, with one record for every CDR3 protein. The sample has fewer than 950,000 distinct CDR3 sequences; under 40% are singletons. Germline trimming cut 3 bases from V and 5 bases from J; bases unmatched to any gene: 8. Germline values: CDR1 ENHRY, CDR2 SYGVKD. The length of the CDR3 is 16 residues. A few counts support this clonotype. Its antigen remains unidentified. Per-sample PBMC isolation yielded at least 6.5 million cells.

Input material: blood. The chain recombines TRBV10-3 with TRBJ2-1, with 9 nucleotides matching TRBD2. This TCR was sampled from a man aged 18 to 30 in good health. CDR3 sequence: CAISDRAGGLNNEQFF. CDR3 in DNA: TGTGCCATCAGTGATCGGGCGGGGGGGCTTAACAATGAGCAGTTCTTC.